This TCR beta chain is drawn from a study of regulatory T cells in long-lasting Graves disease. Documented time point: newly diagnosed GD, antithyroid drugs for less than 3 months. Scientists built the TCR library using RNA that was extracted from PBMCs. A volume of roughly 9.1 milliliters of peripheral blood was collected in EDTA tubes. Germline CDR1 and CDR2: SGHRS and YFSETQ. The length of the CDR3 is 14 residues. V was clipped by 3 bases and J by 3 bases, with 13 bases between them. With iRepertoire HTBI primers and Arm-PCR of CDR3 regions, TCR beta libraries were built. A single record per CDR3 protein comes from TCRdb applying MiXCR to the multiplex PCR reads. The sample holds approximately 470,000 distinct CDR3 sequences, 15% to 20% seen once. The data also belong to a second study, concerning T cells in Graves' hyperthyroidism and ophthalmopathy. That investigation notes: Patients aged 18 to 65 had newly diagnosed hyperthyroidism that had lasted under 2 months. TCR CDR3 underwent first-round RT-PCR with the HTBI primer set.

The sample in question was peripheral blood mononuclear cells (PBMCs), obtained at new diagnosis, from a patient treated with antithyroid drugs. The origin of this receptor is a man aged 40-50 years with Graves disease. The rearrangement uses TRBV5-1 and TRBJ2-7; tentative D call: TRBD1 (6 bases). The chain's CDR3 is CASSSHPQGYEQYF. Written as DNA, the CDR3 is TGCGCCAGCAGCTCTCACCCACAGGGCTACGAGCAGTACTTC.